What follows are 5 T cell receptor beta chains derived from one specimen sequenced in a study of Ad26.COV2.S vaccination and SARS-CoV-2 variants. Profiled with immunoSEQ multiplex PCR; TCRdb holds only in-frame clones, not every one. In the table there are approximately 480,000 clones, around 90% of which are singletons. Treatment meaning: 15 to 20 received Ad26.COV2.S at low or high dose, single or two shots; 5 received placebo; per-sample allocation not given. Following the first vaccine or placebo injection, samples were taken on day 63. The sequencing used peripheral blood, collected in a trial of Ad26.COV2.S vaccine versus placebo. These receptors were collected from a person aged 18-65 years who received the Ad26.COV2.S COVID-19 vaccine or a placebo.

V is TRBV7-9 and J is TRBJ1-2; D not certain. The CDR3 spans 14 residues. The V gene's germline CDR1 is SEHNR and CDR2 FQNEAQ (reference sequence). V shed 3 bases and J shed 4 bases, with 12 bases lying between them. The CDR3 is CASSFSSDLYGYTF. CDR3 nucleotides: TGTGCCAGCAGCTTCAGCAGCGATCTCTATGGCTACACCTTC.

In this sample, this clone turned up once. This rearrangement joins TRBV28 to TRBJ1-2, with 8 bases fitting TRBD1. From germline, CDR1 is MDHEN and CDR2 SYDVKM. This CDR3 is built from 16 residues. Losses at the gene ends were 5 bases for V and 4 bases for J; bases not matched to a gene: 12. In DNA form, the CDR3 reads TGTGCCAGCAGTCCCGTACAGGGGGAGGGGACCTATGGCTACACCTTC. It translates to CASSPVQGEGTYGYTF.

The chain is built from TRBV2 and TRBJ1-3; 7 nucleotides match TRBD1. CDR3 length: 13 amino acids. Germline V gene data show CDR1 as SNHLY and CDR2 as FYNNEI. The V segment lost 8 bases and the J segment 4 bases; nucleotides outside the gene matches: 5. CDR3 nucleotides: TGTGCCAGCGCGCGGGACAGCGGAAACACCATATATTTT. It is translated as CASARDSGNTIYF. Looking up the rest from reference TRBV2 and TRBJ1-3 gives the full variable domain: EPEVTQTPSHQVTQMGQEVILRCVPISNHLYFYWYRQILGQKVEFLVSFYNNEISEKSEIFDDQFSVERPDGSNFTLKIRSTKLEDSAMYFCASARDSGNTIYFGEGSWLTVV.

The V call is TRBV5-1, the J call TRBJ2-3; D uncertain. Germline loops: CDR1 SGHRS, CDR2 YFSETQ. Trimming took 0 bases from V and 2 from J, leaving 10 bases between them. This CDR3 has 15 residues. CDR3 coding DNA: TGCGCCAGCAGCTTGGTTGCGGCTCCCACAGATACGCAGTATTTT. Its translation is CASSLVAAPTDTQYF.

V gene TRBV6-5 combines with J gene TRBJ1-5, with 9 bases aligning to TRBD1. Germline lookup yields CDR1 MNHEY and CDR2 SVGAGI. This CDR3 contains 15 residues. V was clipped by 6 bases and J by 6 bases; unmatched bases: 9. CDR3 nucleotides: TGTGCCAGCAGGTCCGGACAGGGGTTGGGTCAGCCCCAGCATTTT. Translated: CASRSGQGLGQPQHF.